Presented here are 11 T cell receptor beta chains from one specimen sequenced in a study of blood T cell repertoires in COVID-19. The table came from immunoSEQ multiplex PCR; TCRdb's copy has only in-frame clones and leaves some out. The profile covers about 88,000 clones, with roughly 90% appearing a single time and under 2% taken by the ten largest. The sample comprised peripheral blood. These receptors all stem from a man between 60 and 70 years old with acute or convalescent COVID-19.

The rearrangement joins TRBV6-5 to TRBJ1-5; 8 bases map to TRBD1. This CDR3 is 16 amino acids long. V shed 2 bases, J shed 1 base, and the junction held 4 bases outside the gene matches. The germline V gene has CDR1 MNHEY and CDR2 SVGAGI. In DNA, the CDR3 is TGTGCCAGCAGTTACATCGACAGGGGAAGCAATCAGCCCCAGCATTTT. Protein product: CASSYIDRGSNQPQHF.

This chain joins TRBV28 and TRBJ2-7, with D tentatively TRBD1 (6 bases). The CDR3 totals 12 residues. V lost 4 bases and J lost 5, with 9 bases in between. Germline V CDR1 and CDR2: MDHEN, SYDVKM. The CDR3 DNA reads as TGTGCCAGCAGTTGGGGACACAACGAGCAGTACTTC. It yields the protein CASSWGHNEQYF.

The chain carries TRBV6-5 and TRBJ2-7, with TRBD1 matching over 9 bases. CDR1 and CDR2 (germline): MNHEY, SVGAGI. CDR3 size: 15 residues. The V segment lost 6 bases and the J segment 4 bases; nucleotides outside the gene matches: 10. CDR3 DNA: TGTGCCAGCAGGTCCGGGACAGGGTCTTATTACGAGCAGTACTTC. Amino acid sequence: CASRSGTGSYYEQYF.

V and J are TRBV11-2 and TRBJ1-4; possible D gene TRBD1, 5 bases. The CDR3 has 15 residues. Germline loops: CDR1 SGHAT, CDR2 FQNNGV. The V end lost 2 bases, the J end lost 5 bases, and 12 bases lay between the germline ends. The DNA of the CDR3 is TGTGCCAGCAGCTTAAGGGGTCAGACCAATGAAAAACTGTTTTTT. Protein product: CASSLRGQTNEKLFF.

The genes are TRBV18 and TRBJ2-7; possibly TRBD1 for D (6 bases). Germline-derived CDR1 and CDR2 are KGHSH and LQKENI. Trimming pared 4 bases from V and 0 bases from J, leaving 10 bases between. This CDR3 is 14 amino acids long. This CDR3 is CASSQDRSSYEQYF. The CDR3 coding sequence is TGTGCCAGCTCACAGGACAGAAGCTCCTACGAGCAGTACTTC.

This clone appeared once. The chain carries TRBV2 and TRBJ1-4; TRBD1 is a possible D gene (5 bases). CDR1 and CDR2 (germline): SNHLY, FYNNEI. V shed 6 bases and J shed 7 bases, with 15 bases lying between them. This CDR3 is built from 14 residues. As DNA, the CDR3 is TGTGCCAGCAGCAGGGAACCTGGGGTTGAAAAACTGTTTTTT. Its protein product is CASSREPGVEKLFF. The variable domain in full, completed from reference TRBV2 and TRBJ1-4, reads EPEVTQTPSHQVTQMGQEVILRCVPISNHLYFYWYRQILGQKVEFLVSFYNNEISEKSEIFDDQFSVERPDGSNFTLKIRSTKLEDSAMYFCASSREPGVEKLFFGSGTQLSVL.

Comment on this clone: Other DNA sequences in this specimen translate into the identical CDR3. The chain combines TRBV9 with TRBJ1-1, with TRBD1 matching over 11 bases. CDR3 size: 15 residues. V gave up 3 bases and J gave up 2 bases; unmatched junction bases: 3. Germline V lookup: CDR1 SGDLS, CDR2 YYNGEE. The CDR3 protein is CASSGGTGGNTEAFF. For the CDR3, the DNA is TGTGCCAGCAGCGGGGGGACAGGGGGTAACACTGAAGCTTTCTTT.

This clone was picked up one time. The V call is TRBV5-1, the J call TRBJ1-2; 10 nucleotides align to TRBD1. The V gene end was trimmed by 3 bases and the J gene end by 7 bases; junction bases not matched to a gene: 9. Germline V lookup: CDR1 SGHRS, CDR2 YFSETQ. This CDR3 has 15 residues. The chain's CDR3 is CASSSSTGGAGGYTF. The CDR3 DNA reads as TGCGCCAGCAGCTCGTCGACAGGGGGCGCGGGTGGCTACACCTTC.

This chain connects TRBV5-1 to TRBJ1-1; D possibly corresponds to TRBD1 (5 bases). Germline lookup yields CDR1 SGHRS and CDR2 YFSETQ. V lost 4 bases and J 1 base, leaving 14 bases between the germline ends. This CDR3 region has 15 residues. The CDR3 DNA reads as TGCGCCAGCAGCGAGAGCAGGGTAGGGAACACTGAAGCTTTCTTT. Translated: CASSESRVGNTEAFF.

The chain has TRBV7-8 and TRBJ1-2, with 7 bases aligning to TRBD1. Germline V lookup: CDR1 SGHVS, CDR2 FQNEAQ. The CDR3 spans 15 residues. The ends lost 5 bases at V and 6 bases at J; junction bases unmatched: 12. The chain's CDR3 is CASSESTGATDGYTF. CDR3 nucleotides: TGTGCCAGCAGCGAGAGTACAGGGGCAACGGATGGCTACACCTTC.

The chain couples TRBV9 to TRBJ2-1; 10 bases line up with TRBD2. CDR1 SGDLS and CDR2 YYNGEE come from the germline V gene. Trimming removed 0 bases from V and 10 bases from J; junction bases left unmatched: 1. The CDR3 has 13 residues. Written as DNA, the CDR3 is TGTGCCAGCAGCGTAGCTAGCGGGGGAGAGCAGTTCTTC. Its translation is CASSVASGGEQFF.